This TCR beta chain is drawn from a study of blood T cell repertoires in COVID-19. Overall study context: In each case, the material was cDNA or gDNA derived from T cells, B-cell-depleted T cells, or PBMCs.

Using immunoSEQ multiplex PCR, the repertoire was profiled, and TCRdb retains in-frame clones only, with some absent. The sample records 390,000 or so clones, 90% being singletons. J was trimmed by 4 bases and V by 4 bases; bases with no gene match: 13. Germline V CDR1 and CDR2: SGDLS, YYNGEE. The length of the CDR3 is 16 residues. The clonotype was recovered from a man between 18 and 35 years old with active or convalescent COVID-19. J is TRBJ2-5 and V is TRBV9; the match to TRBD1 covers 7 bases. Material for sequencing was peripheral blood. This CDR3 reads CASSPNSQGVGETQYF. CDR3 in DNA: TGTGCCAGCAGCCCTAACAGTCAGGGGGTGGGAGAGACCCAGTACTTC.